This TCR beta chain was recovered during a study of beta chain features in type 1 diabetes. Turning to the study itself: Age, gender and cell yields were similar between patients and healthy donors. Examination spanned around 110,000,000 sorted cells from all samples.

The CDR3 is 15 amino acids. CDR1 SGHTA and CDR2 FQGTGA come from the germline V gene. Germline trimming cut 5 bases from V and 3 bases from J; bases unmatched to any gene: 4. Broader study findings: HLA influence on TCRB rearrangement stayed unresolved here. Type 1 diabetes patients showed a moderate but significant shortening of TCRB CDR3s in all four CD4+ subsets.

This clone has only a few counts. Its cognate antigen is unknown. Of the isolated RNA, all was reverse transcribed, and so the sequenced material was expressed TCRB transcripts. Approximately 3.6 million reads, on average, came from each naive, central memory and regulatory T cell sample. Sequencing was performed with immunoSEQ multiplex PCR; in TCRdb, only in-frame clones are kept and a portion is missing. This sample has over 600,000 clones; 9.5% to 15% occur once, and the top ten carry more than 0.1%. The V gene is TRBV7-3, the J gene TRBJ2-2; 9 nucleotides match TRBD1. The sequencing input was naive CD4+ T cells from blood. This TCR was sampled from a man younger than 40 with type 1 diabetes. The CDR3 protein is CASSPGDRDTGELFF. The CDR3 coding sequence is TGTGCCAGCAGCCCGGGGGACAGGGACACCGGGGAGCTGTTTTTT.